This paragraph covers one T cell receptor (beta chain) sequence. Repertoires were generated with immunoSEQ multiplex PCR, while TCRdb's copy carries only in-frame clones and drops some. Among 70,000 to 95,000 clones listed, 80% were seen once. These data originate in a study of memory CD4+ T cells and cytomegalovirus serostatus. Single viable CD3+CD4+CD8-CD45RO+ cells were sorted as the memory CD4+ T cells. The CDR3 runs to 14 residues. V was clipped by 4 bases and J by 4 bases; unmatched bases: 5. Germline loops: CDR1 LGHNA, CDR2 YNFKEQ. The source of this sequence is an adult in good health and CMV-seronegative. Sequencing was performed on memory CD4+ T cells from blood. The chain carries TRBV4-2 and TRBJ1-2; 8 bases are a match to TRBD1. The CDR3 is CASSLGQGTYGYTF. The CDR3 DNA reads as TGTGCCAGCAGCCTAGGACAGGGAACCTATGGCTACACCTTC.